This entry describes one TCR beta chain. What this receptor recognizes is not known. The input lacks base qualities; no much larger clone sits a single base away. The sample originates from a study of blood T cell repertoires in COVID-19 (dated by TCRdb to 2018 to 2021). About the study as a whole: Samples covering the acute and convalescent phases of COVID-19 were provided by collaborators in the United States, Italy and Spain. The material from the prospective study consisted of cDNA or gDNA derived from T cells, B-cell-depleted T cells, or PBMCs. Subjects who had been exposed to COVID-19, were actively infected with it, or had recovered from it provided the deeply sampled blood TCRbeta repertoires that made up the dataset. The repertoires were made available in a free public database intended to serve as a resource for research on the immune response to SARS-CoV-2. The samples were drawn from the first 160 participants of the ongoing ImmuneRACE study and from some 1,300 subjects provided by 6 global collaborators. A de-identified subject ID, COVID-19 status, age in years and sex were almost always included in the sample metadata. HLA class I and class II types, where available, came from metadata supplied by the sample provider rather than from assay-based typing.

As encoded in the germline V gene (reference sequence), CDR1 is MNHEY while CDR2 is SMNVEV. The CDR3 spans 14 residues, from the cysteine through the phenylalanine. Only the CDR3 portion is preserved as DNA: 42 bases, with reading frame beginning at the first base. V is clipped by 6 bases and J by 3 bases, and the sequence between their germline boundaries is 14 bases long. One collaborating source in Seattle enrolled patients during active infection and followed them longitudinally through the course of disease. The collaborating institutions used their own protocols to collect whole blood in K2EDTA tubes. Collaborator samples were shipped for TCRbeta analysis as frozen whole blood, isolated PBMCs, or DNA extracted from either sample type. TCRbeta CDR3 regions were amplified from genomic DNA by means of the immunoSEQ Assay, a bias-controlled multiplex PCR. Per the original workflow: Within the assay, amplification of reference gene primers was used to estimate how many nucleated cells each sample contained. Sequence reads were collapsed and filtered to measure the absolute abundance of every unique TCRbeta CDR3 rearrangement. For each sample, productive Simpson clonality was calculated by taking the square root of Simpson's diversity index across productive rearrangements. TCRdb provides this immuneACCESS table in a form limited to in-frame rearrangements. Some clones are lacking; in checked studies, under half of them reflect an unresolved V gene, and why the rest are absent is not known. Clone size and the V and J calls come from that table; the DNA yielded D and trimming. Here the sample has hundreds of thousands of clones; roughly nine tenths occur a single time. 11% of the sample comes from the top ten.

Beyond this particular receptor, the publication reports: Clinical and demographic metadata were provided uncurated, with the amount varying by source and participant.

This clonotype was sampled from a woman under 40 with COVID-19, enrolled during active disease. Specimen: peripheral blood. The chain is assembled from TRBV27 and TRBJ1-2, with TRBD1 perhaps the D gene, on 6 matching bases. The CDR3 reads CASSWTAADYGYTF. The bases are TGTGCCAGCAGCTGGACAGCGGCGGACTATGGCTACACCTTC.